This TCR beta chain was found in a study of radiotherapy plus CTLA-4 blockade in lung cancer listed by TCRdb under 2018. Background for the entire study: Objective responses occurred in around 19% of enrolled patients, and about 30% achieved disease control. The investigation overall reported the following: After treatment with radiotherapy and ipilimumab, TCR clones that originated in tumors expanded in peripheral blood. The strongest predictors of response were reported to be early dynamic shifts in blood T cell clones along with a rise in serum interferon-beta following radiation.

Receptor libraries were prepared by the immunoSEQ multiplex PCR assay. The immuneACCESS repertoire file appears here via TCRdb, limited to in-frame rearrangements. These files lack a portion of the clones; in checked studies, under half of the deficit traces to unresolved V genes, and the cause of the others is not known. For this sample the table gives 55,000 to 65,000 clones, of which 77% were detected only once. Jointly, the top ten make up about 4% of the sample. V lost 0 bases and J lost 4 bases, and the count of bases not matched to a germline gene is 6. Measured from the cysteine to the phenylalanine, the CDR3 is 16 residues long. Only the CDR3 portion is preserved as DNA: 48 bases, with reading frame beginning at the first base. Via the germline V gene, CDR1 is KGHSH and CDR2 LQKENI. Concerning this clone: No antigen is known for it. Base-call qualities are not available, and no considerably larger clone is one nucleotide away.

In this study, focal radiation therapy paired with CTLA-4 blockade (ipilimumab) was tested in patients who had chemo-refractory metastatic non-small-cell lung cancer. The sequences come from peripheral blood, collected from a patient treated with radiotherapy plus ipilimumab. This TCR came from a human donor with non-small cell lung cancer who had a partial response to radiotherapy plus ipilimumab. The sequence is built from TRBV18 and TRBJ2-3, with 8 middle bases fitting TRBD2. CDR3 sequence: CASSPPTGGPSDTQYF. The DNA sequence follows: TGTGCCAGCTCACCACCAACGGGGGGGCCCTCAGATACGCAGTATTTT.